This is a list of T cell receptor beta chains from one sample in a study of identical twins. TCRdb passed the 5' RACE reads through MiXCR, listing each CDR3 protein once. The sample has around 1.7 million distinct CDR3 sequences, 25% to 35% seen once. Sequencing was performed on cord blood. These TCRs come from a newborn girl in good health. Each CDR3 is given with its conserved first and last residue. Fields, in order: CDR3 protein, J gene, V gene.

CSARVSLNTEAFF,TRBJ1-1,TRBV20-1
CASSAEGGLYEQYF,TRBJ2-7,TRBV9
CASSLVRAGGSTEAFF,TRBJ1-1,TRBV5-1
CASSYDDIRYGYTF,TRBJ1-2,TRBV6-7
CASSFRSGANNYGYTF,TRBJ1-2,TRBV7-2
CASRRLTRGLVDDEQFF,TRBJ2-1,TRBV27
CSASRVWEQYF,TRBJ2-7,TRBV20-1
CSASEQGAAYEQYF,TRBJ2-7,TRBV20-1
CATSFRTGGAEQYF,TRBJ2-7,TRBV15
CASSFSGWNTGELFF,TRBJ2-2,TRBV12-3/TRBV12-4
CSAQDRDRVHEQYF,.,TRBV20-1
CSARELAGGSNEQFF,TRBJ2-1,TRBV20-1
CASSTWTSGRAGDTDTQYF,TRBJ2-3,TRBV14
CASSESTSGFSYEQYF,TRBJ2-7,TRBV10-2
CASSQVGLAGGLGADTQYF,TRBJ2-3,TRBV3-1
CSATRTGTDTQYF,TRBJ2-3,TRBV20-1
CASSYGEDYGYTF,TRBJ1-2,TRBV3-1
CSATSHQTTGGSYDYTF,TRBJ1-2,TRBV20-1
CASSLLQPTDTQYF,TRBJ2-3,TRBV11-2
CASSLVADYSGTQYF,TRBJ2-7,TRBV7-8
CAVTRTGQETQYF,TRBJ2-5,TRBV6-6
CASSLGGAPTDNEQFF,TRBJ2-1,TRBV13
CSALLGPGYNEQYF,TRBJ2-7,TRBV20-1
CSGSTQGAWNTEAFF,TRBJ1-1,TRBV20-1
CASIQGGSYGYTF,TRBJ1-2,TRBV7-9
CASSDRYINTEAFF,TRBJ1-1,TRBV12-3/TRBV12-4
CASSLDRDRSPLHF,TRBJ1-6,TRBV28
CASSEGVDEQYF,TRBJ2-7,TRBV5-1
CASKSGVGRDEQFF,TRBJ2-1,TRBV2
CASSLQAAGRRNSPLHF,TRBJ1-6,TRBV5-1
CASSRIQGPYEQYF,.,TRBV4-1
CASSKTGSSSYEQYF,TRBJ2-7,TRBV28
CASSSTHTQYF,TRBJ2-3,TRBV7-9
CASSRQGGSNEQYF,TRBJ2-7,TRBV7-4
CASSLKSVVAATDTQYF,TRBJ2-3,TRBV7-9
CASSPPAGKGYTF,TRBJ1-2,TRBV7-9
CASSSNRLAVSYNEQFF,TRBJ2-1,TRBV7-2
CATHRLAASSSYEQYF,TRBJ2-7,TRBV6-1
CASSLGPSGVIYNEQFF,TRBJ2-1,TRBV5-1
CSARTDRENYGYTF,TRBJ1-2,TRBV20-1
CASSEAGFQHF,TRBJ1-5,TRBV6-1
CASSGKTSGRFYEQYF,TRBJ2-7,TRBV28
CASSLSRRQGARDEQYF,TRBJ2-5,TRBV28
CSARAGGQPQHF,TRBJ1-5,TRBV20-1
CSAYLQYNTDTQYF,TRBJ2-3,TRBV29-1
CASSFFSADTQYF,TRBJ2-3,TRBV28
CASSPPGADNSPLHF,TRBJ1-6,TRBV4-1
CASSLVFFGERQNEQFF,TRBJ2-1,TRBV7-2
CASRWGVLSTDTQYF,TRBJ2-3,TRBV11-1
CASTKNGGAVRNEQFF,TRBJ2-1,TRBV3-1
CASKPRTLAGGITRSADTQYF,TRBJ2-3,TRBV5-1
CASGRQGRNYGYTF,TRBJ1-2,TRBV27
CATSRVTGGYEQYF,TRBJ2-7,TRBV15
CARTWLLFYEQYF,.,TRBV28
CASSFSALAGGTRSYNEQFF,TRBJ2-1,TRBV7-8
CSSTWGAGGNNEQFF,TRBJ2-1,TRBV20-1